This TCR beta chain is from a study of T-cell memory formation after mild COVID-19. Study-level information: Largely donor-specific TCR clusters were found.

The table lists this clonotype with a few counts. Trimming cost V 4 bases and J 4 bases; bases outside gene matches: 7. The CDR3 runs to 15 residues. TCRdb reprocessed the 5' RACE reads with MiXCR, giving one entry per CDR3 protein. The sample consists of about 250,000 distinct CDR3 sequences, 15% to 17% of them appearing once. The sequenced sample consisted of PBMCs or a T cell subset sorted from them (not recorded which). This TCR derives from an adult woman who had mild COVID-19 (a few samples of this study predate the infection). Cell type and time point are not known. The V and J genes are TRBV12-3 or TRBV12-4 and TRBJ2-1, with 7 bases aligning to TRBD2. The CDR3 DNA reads TGTGCCAGCAGTTATCGGGAGGATAGGTACAATGAGCAGTTCTTC. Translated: CASSYREDRYNEQFF.